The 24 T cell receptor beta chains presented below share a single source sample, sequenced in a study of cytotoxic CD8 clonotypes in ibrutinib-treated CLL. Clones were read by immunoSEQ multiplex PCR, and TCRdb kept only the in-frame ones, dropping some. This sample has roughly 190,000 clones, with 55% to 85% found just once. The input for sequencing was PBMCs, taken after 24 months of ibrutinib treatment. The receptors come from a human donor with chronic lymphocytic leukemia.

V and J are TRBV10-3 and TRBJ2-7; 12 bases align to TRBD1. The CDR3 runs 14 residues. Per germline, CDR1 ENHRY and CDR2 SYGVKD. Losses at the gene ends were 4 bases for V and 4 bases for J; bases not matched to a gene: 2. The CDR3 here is CAISAGQGAYEQYF. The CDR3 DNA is TGTGCCATCAGTGCGGGACAGGGGGCATACGAGCAGTACTTC.

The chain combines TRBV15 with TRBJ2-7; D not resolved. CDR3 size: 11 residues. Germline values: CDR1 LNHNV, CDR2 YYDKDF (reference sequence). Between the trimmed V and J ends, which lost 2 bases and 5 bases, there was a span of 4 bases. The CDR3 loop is CATSRLDEQYF. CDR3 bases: TGTGCCACCAGCAGACTAGACGAGCAGTACTTC. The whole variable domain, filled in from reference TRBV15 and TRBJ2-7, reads DAMVIQNPRYQVTQFGKPVTLSCSQTLNHNVMYWYQQKSSQAPKLLFHYYDKDFNNEADTPDNFQSRRPNTSFCFLDIRSPGLGDTAMYLCATSRLDEQYFGPGTRLTVT.

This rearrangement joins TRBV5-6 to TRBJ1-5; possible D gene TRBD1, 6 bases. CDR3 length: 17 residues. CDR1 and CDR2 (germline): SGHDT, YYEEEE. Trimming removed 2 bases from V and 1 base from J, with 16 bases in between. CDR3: CASSFTRGRGSNQPQHF. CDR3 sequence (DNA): TGTGCCAGCAGCTTTACGCGGGGGCGAGGGAGCAATCAGCCCCAGCATTTT.

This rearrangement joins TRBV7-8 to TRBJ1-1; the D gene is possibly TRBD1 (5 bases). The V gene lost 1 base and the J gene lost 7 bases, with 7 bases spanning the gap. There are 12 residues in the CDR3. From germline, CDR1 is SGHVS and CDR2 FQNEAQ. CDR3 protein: CASSLVQGEAFF. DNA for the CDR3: TGTGCCAGCAGCTTAGTGCAGGGTGAAGCTTTCTTT.

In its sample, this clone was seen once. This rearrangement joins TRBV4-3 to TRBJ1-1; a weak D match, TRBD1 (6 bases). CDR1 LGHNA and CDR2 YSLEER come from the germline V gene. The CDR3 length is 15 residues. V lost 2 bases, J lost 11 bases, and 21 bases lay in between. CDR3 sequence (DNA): TGCGCCAGCAGCCAATCGTCAAATAGGCGGGGGCACGCTTTCTTT. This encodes CASSQSSNRRGHAFF.

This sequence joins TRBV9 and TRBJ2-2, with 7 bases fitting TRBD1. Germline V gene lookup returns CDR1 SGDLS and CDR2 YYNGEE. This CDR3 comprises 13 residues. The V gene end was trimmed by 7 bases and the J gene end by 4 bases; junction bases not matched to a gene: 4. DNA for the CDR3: TGTGCCAGCCAGGGACAGCCCACCGGGGAGCTGTTTTTT. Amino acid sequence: CASQGQPTGELFF.

The CDR3 nucleotides read TGTGCCAGCAGCTTGACAGGGGGCTTTTACGAGCAGTACTTC. Translation gives CASSLTGGFYEQYF. The chain recombines TRBV7-2 with TRBJ2-7; 10 bases are a match to TRBD1. The V segment lost 3 bases and the J segment 4 bases; nucleotides outside the gene matches: 3. Germline V gene data show CDR1 as SGHTA and CDR2 as FQGNSA. The CDR3 consists of 14 residues.

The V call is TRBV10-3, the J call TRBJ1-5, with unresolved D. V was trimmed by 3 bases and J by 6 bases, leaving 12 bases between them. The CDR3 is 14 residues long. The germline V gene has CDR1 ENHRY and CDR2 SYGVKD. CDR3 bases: TGTGCCATCAGTGAAACCACAACCGGTCAGCCCCAGCATTTT. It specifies CAISETTTGQPQHF.

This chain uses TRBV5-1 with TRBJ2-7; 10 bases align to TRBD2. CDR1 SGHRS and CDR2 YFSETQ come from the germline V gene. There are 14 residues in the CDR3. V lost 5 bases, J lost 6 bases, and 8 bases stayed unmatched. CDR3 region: CASSPSGRALEQYF. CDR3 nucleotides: TGCGCCAGCAGTCCAAGCGGGAGGGCCCTCGAGCAGTACTTC.

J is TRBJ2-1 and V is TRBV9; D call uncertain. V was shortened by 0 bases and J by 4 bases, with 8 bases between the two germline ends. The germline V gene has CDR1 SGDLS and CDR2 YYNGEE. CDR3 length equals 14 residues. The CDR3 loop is CASSVDPNYNEQFF. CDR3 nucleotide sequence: TGTGCCAGCAGCGTAGATCCTAATTACAATGAGCAGTTCTTC. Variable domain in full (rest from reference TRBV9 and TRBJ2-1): DSGVTQTPKHLITATGQRVTLRCSPRSGDLSVYWYQQSLDQGLQFLIQYYNGEERAKGNILERFSAQQFPDLHSELNLSSLELGDSALYFCASSVDPNYNEQFFGPGTRLTVL.

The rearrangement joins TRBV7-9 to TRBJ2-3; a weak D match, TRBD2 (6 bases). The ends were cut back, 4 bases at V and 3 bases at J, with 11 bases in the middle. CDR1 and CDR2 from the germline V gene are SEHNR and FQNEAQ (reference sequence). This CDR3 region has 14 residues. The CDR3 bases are TGTGCCAGCAGCTCCCCTCGGGGGACAGATACGCAGTATTTT. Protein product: CASSSPRGTDTQYF. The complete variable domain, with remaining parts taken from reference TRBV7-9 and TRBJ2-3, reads DTGVSQNPRHKITKRGQNVTFRCDPISEHNRLYWYRQTLGQGPEFLTYFQNEAQLEKSRLLSDRFSAERPKGSFSTLEIQRTEQGDSAMYLCASSSPRGTDTQYFGPGTRLTVL.

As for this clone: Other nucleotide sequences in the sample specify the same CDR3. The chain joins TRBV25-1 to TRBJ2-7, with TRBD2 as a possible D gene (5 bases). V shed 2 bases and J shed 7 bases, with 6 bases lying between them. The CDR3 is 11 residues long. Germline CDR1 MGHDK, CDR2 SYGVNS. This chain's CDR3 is CASSEGGEQYF. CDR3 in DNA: TGTGCCAGCAGTGAAGGAGGAGAGCAGTACTTC.

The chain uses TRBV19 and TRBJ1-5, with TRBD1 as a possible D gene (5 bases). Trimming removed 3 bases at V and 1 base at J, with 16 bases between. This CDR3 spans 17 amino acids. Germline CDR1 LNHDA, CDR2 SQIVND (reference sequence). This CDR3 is CASSIRKGDKSNQPQHF. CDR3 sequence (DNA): TGTGCCAGTAGTATCCGGAAAGGGGATAAAAGCAATCAGCCCCAGCATTTT.

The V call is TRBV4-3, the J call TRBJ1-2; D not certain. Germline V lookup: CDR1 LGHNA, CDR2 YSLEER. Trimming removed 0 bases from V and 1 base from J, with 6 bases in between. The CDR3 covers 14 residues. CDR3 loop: CASSQDSRNYGYTF. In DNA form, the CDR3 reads TGCGCCAGCAGCCAAGACTCTCGTAACTATGGCTACACCTTC.

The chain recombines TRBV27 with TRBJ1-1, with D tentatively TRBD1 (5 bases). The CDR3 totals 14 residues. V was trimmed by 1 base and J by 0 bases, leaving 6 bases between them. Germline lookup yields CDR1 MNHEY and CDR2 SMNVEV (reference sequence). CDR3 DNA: TGTGCCAGCAGTTTATTCAGGGTGAACACTGAAGCTTTCTTT. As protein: CASSLFRVNTEAFF.

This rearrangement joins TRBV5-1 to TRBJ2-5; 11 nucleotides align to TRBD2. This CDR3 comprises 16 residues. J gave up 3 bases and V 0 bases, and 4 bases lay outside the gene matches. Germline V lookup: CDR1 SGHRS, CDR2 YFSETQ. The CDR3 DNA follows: TGCGCCAGCAGCTTGGCTAGCGGGAGGTTTAAAGAGACCCAGTACTTC. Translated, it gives CASSLASGRFKETQYF.

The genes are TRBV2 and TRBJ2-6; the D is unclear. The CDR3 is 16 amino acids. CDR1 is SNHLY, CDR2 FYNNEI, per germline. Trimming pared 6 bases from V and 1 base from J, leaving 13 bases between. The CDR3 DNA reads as TGTGCCAGCAGGGGTGGGCAGCCATCTGGGGCCAACGTCCTGACTTTC. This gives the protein CASRGGQPSGANVLTF.

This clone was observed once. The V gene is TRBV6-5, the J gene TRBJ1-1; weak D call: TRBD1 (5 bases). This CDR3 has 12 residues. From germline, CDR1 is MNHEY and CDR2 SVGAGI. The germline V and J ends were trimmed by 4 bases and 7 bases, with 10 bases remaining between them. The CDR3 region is CASSFRGGEAFF. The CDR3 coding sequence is TGTGCCAGCAGTTTTAGGGGAGGTGAAGCTTTCTTT.

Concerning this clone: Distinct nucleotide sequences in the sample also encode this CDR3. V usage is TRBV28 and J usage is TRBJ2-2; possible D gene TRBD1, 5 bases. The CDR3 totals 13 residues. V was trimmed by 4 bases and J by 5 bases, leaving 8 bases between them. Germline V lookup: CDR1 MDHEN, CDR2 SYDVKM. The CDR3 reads CASSSRVTGELFF. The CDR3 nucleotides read TGTGCCAGCAGTTCCAGGGTGACCGGGGAGCTGTTTTTT.

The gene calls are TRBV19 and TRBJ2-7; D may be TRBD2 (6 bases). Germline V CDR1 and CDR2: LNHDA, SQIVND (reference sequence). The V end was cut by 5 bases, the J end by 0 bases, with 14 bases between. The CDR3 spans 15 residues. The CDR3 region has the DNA TGTGCCAGTAGTGCGGAGGGACTGAGCTCCTACGAGCAGTACTTC. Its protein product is CASSAEGLSSYEQYF.

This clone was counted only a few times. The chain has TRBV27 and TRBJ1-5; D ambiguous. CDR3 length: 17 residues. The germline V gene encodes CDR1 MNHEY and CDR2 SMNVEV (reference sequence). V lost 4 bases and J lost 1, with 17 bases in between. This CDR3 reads CASSSRPGRESNQPQHF. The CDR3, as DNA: TGTGCCAGCAGTTCCAGGCCGGGCCGGGAGAGCAATCAGCCCCAGCATTTT.

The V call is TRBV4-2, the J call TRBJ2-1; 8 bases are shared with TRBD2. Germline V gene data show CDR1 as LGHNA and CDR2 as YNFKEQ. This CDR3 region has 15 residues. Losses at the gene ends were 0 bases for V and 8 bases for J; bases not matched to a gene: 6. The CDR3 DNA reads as TGTGCCAGCAGCCAAGAGGGACTAGTCACCCATGAGCAGTTCTTC. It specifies CASSQEGLVTHEQFF.

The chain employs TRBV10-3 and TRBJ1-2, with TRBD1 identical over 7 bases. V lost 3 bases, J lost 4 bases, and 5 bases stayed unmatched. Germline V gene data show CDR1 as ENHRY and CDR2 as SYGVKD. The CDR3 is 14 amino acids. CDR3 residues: CAISDGQDVYGYTF. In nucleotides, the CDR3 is TGTGCCATCAGTGATGGACAGGACGTCTATGGCTACACCTTC.

This CDR3 is CASSVGVSEEKLFF. CDR3 nucleotides: TGCGCCAGCAGCGTGGGGGTGAGTGAAGAAAAACTGTTTTTT. The chain has TRBV5-1 and TRBJ1-4; D possibly corresponds to TRBD1 (5 bases). V lost 4 bases and J 8 bases, leaving 15 bases between the germline ends. Germline V gene lookup returns CDR1 SGHRS and CDR2 YFSETQ. The CDR3 spans 14 residues.